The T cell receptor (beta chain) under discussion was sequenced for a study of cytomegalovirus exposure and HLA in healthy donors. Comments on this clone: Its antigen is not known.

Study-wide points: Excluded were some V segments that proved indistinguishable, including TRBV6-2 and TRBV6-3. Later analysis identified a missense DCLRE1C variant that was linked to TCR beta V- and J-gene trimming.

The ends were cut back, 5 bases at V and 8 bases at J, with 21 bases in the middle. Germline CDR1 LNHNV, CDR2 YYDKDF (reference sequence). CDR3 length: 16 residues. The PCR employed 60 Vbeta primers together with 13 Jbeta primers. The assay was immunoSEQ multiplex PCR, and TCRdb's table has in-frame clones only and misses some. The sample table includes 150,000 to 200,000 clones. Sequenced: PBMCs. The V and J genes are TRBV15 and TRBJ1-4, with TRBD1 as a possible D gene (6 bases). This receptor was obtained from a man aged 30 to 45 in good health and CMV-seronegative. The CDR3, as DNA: TGTGCCACCAGCGCCCATAGGGACATCGATGGAGAAAAACTGTTTTTT. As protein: CATSAHRDIDGEKLFF.